This section outlines one T cell receptor (beta chain) sequence together with its context. Its antigen is not known. Looked up from germline, CDR1 is LNHDA and CDR2 is SQIVND (reference sequence). V lost 7 bases, J lost 6 bases, and 16 bases lay in between. This CDR3 comprises 15 residues. Sequenced by immunoSEQ multiplex PCR; TCRdb stores in-frame clones only, minus some. Of approximately 2.5 million clones listed, more than 80% are singletons. The data were obtained in a study of shared clonotypes between healthy human individuals. Study observations and caveats: Sorted-subset samples were not fully sequenced, rarefaction indicated. Shared across a few donors were around 5% of the naive CD4 clonotypes.

Sequencing used naive CD4+ T cells sorted from blood. Subset: CD45RA+ positively selected. The TCR comes from a man between 18 and 29 years old in good health. The chain joins TRBV19 to TRBJ1-6; the D gene is possibly TRBD1 (6 bases). The CDR3 loop reads CASKDREVLNSPLHF. The CDR3 nucleotides are TGTGCCAGTAAGGACAGAGAAGTTCTTAATTCACCCCTCCACTTT.